These 9 T cell receptor beta chains were all obtained from the same sample, sequenced in a study of T cell changes during pregnancy in multiple sclerosis. Method: immunoSEQ multiplex PCR; TCRdb's copy keeps in-frame clones and lacks some. The sample has more than 90,000 clones, roughly 92% seen once. This material consisted of peripheral blood, taken after pregnancy. The receptor set was obtained from a female donor with multiple sclerosis, enrolled in a pregnancy study.

The V and J genes are TRBV18 and TRBJ1-5, with TRBD1 matching over 8 bases. V was clipped by 3 bases and J by 6 bases; unmatched bases: 7. From germline, CDR1 is KGHSH and CDR2 LQKENI. The CDR3 has 15 amino acids. In nucleotides, the CDR3 is TGTGCCAGCTCACCGGGGGCCCAGGGGGCTCAGCCCCAGCATTTT. Translated: CASSPGAQGAQPQHF.

The chain combines TRBV5-1 with TRBJ2-1; 7 positions match TRBD1. This CDR3 contains 16 residues. Germline-derived CDR1 and CDR2 are SGHRS and YFSETQ. V lost 5 bases and J lost 1; bases outside the gene matches: 9. In DNA, the CDR3 is TGCGCCAGCAGGGACGTATACAGGGGATCCTACAATGAGCAGTTCTTC. Translated: CASRDVYRGSYNEQFF.

The CDR3 region has the DNA TGCGCCAGCAGCCATTCGCCCTCGGTCGGAAACACCATATATTTT. Residues: CASSHSPSVGNTIYF. The V and J genes are TRBV4-3 and TRBJ1-3; D unclear. With 3 bases removed from V and 4 bases from J, the gap between germline ends came to 13 bases. CDR3 length equals 15 residues. Germline V lookup: CDR1 LGHNA, CDR2 YSLEER.

The chain combines TRBV7-2 with TRBJ2-1; D may be TRBD2 (5 bases). Trimming took off 5 bases at V and 0 bases at J, with 14 bases between the two ends. The CDR3 sequence is 16 residues long. The V gene's germline CDR1 is SGHTA and CDR2 FQGNSA. The CDR3 coding sequence is TGTGCCAGCAGCCCCGAGGGCAGGAGCTCCTACAATGAGCAGTTCTTC. Amino acids: CASSPEGRSSYNEQFF.

This chain joins TRBV5-1 and TRBJ2-7, with a weak D call TRBD2 (6 bases). The V gene's germline CDR1 is SGHRS and CDR2 YFSETQ. The germline V and J ends were trimmed by 3 bases and 1 base, with 11 bases remaining between them. The CDR3 spans 14 residues. CDR3 coding DNA: TGCGCCAGCAGCTCACCGGACTATTCCTACGAGCAGTACTTC. Protein: CASSSPDYSYEQYF.

V and J are TRBV2 and TRBJ2-7, with 10 bases identical to TRBD1. The CDR3 contains 17 residues. J was trimmed by 7 bases and V by 8 bases; bases with no gene match: 20. Germline assignment: CDR1 SNHLY and CDR2 FYNNEI. CDR3 in amino acids: CASLRRGQGGFVREQYF. In DNA, the CDR3 is TGTGCCAGCCTCCGAAGAGGACAGGGGGGGTTCGTAAGGGAGCAGTACTTC.

This sequence joins TRBV25-1 and TRBJ1-1, with D perhaps TRBD1 (6 bases). The CDR3 runs to 13 residues. Germline V gene sequence: CDR1 MGHDK, CDR2 SYGVNS. V was shortened by 4 bases and J by 7 bases, with 13 bases between the two germline ends. This chain's CDR3 is CASSGAGELEAFF. The CDR3 DNA reads TGTGCCAGCAGTGGAGCAGGGGAGCTTGAAGCTTTCTTT.

As regards this clone: The same CDR3 arises from other DNA sequences in this sample as well. The V gene is TRBV6-1, the J gene TRBJ1-5; 10 bases line up with TRBD1. Trimming cost V 6 bases and J 5 bases; bases outside gene matches: 7. This CDR3 region has 15 residues. Germline CDR1 is MNHNS and CDR2 is SASEGT. This CDR3 reads CASSERGQGHQPQHF. The CDR3 DNA follows: TGTGCCAGCAGCGAACGGGGACAGGGGCATCAGCCCCAGCATTTT.

This chain links TRBV6-4 with TRBJ1-2; possible D gene TRBD1, 6 bases. The CDR3 sequence is 12 residues long. Trimming took off 2 bases at V and 5 bases at J, with 6 bases between the two ends. Germline-derived CDR1 and CDR2 are MRHNA and SNTAGT. The CDR3 loop reads CASSDRGYGYTF. The CDR3, as DNA: TGTGCCAGCAGTGACAGGGGGTATGGCTACACCTTC.